The entry below gives a single TCR beta chain sequence along with its context. Its antigen is currently unknown. The CDR3 totals 15 residues. The V gene's germline CDR1 is MNHEY and CDR2 SVGAGI. The J segment lost 7 bases and the V segment lost 0 bases, leaving 6 bases of the junction unmatched. The data were obtained in a study of chemoradiotherapy in HPV16-positive cancers. Study details: Functional T-cell assays on a couple of HPV16-positive patients' cells defined candidate HPV-specific clones and common TCR motifs.

Study-wide results and limits: The functional HPV-specific definition rests on just two HPV16-positive patients. In HPV16-positive patients, HPV-responsive T-cell expansion tracked better recurrence-free survival.

Profiling relied on immunoSEQ multiplex PCR, and the TCRdb table lists in-frame clones only, not all of them. Seen here are under 10,000 clones, around three quarters observed once, and the top ten hold roughly 8.3%. The chain uses TRBV6-5 and TRBJ1-5, with TRBD1 matching 7 bases. The sample here was taken from a patient who underwent chemoradiotherapy. The TCR sequence derives from a human donor with HPV-associated anogenital cancer. The chain's CDR3 is CASSYSETGTQPQHF. Written as DNA, the CDR3 is TGTGCCAGCAGTTACTCAGAGACAGGGACCCAGCCCCAGCATTTT.